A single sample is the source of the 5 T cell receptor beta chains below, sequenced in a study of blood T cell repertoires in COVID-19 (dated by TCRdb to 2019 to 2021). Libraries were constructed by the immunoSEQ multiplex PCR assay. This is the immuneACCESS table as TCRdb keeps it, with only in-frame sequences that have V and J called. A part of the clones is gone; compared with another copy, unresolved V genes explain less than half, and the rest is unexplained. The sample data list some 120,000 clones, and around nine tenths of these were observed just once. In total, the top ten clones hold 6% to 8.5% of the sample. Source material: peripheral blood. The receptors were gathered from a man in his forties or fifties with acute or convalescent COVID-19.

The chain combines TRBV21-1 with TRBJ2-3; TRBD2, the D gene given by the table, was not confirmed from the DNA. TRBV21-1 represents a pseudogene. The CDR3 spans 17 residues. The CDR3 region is CASISPSRGSSTDTQYF. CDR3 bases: TGTGCCAGCATATCTCCCTCAAGAGGGTCTAGCACAGATACGCAGTATTTT.

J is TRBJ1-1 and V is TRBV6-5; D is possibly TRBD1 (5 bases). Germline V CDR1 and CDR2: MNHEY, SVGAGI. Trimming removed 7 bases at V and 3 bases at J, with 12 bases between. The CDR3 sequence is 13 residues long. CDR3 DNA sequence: TGTGCCAGCAAGATCAGGGTTGACACTGAAGCTTTCTTT. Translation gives CASKIRVDTEAFF.

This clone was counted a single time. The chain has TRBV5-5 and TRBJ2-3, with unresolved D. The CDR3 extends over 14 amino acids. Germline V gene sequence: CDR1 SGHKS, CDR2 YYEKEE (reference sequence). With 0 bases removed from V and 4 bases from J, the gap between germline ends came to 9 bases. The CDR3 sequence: CASSLGHPADTQYF. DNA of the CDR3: TGTGCCAGCAGCTTGGGACATCCCGCAGATACGCAGTATTTT.

The CDR3 loop is CASSYLTGGLGPQHF. In DNA form, the CDR3 reads TGTGCCAGCAGTTATCTCACTGGAGGGTTGGGGCCCCAGCATTTT. The chain has TRBV6-9 and TRBJ1-5, with D hard to call. This CDR3 is built from 15 residues. The V end lost 2 bases, the J end lost 9 bases, and 17 bases lay between the germline ends. Per the germline V gene, CDR1 is MNHGY and CDR2 is SVAAGI.

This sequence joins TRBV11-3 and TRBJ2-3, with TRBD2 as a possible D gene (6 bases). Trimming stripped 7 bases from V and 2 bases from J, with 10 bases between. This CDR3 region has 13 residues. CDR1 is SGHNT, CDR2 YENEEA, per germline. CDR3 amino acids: CASNGGYTDTQYF. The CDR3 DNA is TGTGCCAGCAACGGGGGATACACAGATACGCAGTATTTT.